Listed below are T cell receptor beta chains from one sample, sequenced in a study of brain metastases from non-small cell lung cancer. Repertoires were generated with immunoSEQ multiplex PCR, while TCRdb's copy carries only in-frame clones and drops some. The repertoire consists of 1,500 to 2,000 clones, with approximately 93% occurring once and the leading ten covering 2% to 2.5%. The sequenced sample was tissue from a brain metastasis. These receptors came from a donor aged 40 or over with non-small cell lung cancer. The CDR3 runs from the conserved cysteine through the conserved F or W. Each record gives: clone size, V gene, D gene, J gene, CDR3 protein, CDR3 DNA. A D gene is named only where the DNA matches it firmly. The size field is filled for only some rows; it gives once, few, many or a size class.

once,TRBV24-1,NA,TRBJ1-5,CATSDPAHPAGNQPQHF,TGTGCCACCAGTGATCCCGCACACCCAGCTGGCAATCAGCCCCAGCATTTT
once,TRBV6-2/TRBV6-3,NA,TRBJ1-1,CASSPNGGEEAFF,TGTGCCAGCAGTCCAAACGGTGGAGAAGAAGCTTTCTTT
once,TRBV7-2,NA,TRBJ1-5,CTSRLGSGEAQPQHF,TGTACCAGCAGATTAGGGTCAGGGGAAGCGCAGCCCCAGCATTTT
NA,TRBV2,TRBD1,TRBJ1-5,CASSDRGDQPQHF,TGTGCCAGCAGTGACAGGGGGGATCAGCCCCAGCATTTT
NA,TRBV19,TRBD1,TRBJ2-5,CANSKSTGGGETQYF,TGTGCCAATAGTAAGAGTACAGGGGGCGGAGAGACCCAGTACTTC
NA,TRBV19,TRBD2,TRBJ2-7,CASSPTSGGYYEQYF,TGTGCCAGTAGCCCGACTAGCGGGGGTTATTACGAGCAGTACTTC
NA,TRBV5-4,TRBD1,TRBJ1-4,CASSSWGQYGEKLFF,TGTGCCAGCAGCTCCTGGGGACAGTACGGTGAAAAACTGTTTTTT
once,TRBV7-2,NA,TRBJ1-1,CASSLGGSGWNTEAFF,TGTGCCAGCAGCTTAGGGGGGAGCGGGTGGAACACTGAAGCTTTCTTT
NA,TRBV6-5,NA,TRBJ1-1,CASSYRLDSTEAFF,TGTGCCAGCAGTTACCGCCTGGACAGCACTGAAGCTTTCTTT
NA,TRBV4-1,NA,TRBJ1-3,CASSQDSGNTIYF,TGCGCCAGCAGCCAAGATTCAGGAAACACCATATATTTT
NA,TRBV6-1,NA,TRBJ1-5,CASSLGPGKDQPQHF,TGTGCCAGCAGTCTAGGGCCCGGAAAGGACCAGCCCCAGCATTTT
NA,TRBV12-3/TRBV12-4,NA,TRBJ2-3,CASSLAGPDTQYF,TGTGCCAGCAGTTTGGCGGGGCCAGATACGCAGTATTTT
NA,TRBV5-4,NA,TRBJ1-5,CASSLDNQPQHF,TGTGCCAGCAGCTTGGATAATCAGCCCCAGCATTTT
NA,TRBV4-1,NA,TRBJ2-4,CASSQVPGAAVKNIQYF,TGCGCCAGCAGCCAAGTGCCGGGGGCGGCCGTTAAAAACATTCAGTACTTC
NA,TRBV5-6,NA,TRBJ2-2,CASRTGLGNTGELFF,TGTGCCAGCAGAACCGGGTTGGGGAACACCGGGGAGCTGTTTTTT
NA,TRBV7-2,NA,TRBJ1-2,CASSLRRPIDYGYTF,TGTGCCAGCAGCTTACGGCGCCCGATAGACTATGGCTACACCTTC
NA,TRBV10-3,NA,TRBJ2-3,CAIRPSSTDTQYF,TGTGCCATCAGGCCTTCTAGCACAGATACGCAGTATTTT
NA,TRBV3-1/TRBV3-2,TRBD1,TRBJ1-3,CASSQHGQAKGNTIYF,TGTGCCAGCAGCCAGCATGGACAGGCGAAAGGAAACACCATATATTTT
NA,TRBV7-2,NA,TRBJ1-2,CASSLGGADYGYTF,TGTGCCAGCAGCTTAGGTGGGGCAGATTATGGCTACACCTTC
NA,TRBV29-1,TRBD1,TRBJ1-1,CSVGTGRDTEAFF,TGCAGCGTTGGGACAGGCAGGGACACTGAAGCTTTCTTT
NA,TRBV5-4,NA,TRBJ2-1,CASSGGQKDNEQFF,TGTGCCAGCAGCGGCGGACAGAAAGACAATGAGCAGTTCTTC
NA,TRBV4-1,TRBD1,TRBJ1-1,CASSHRQGVEAFF,TGCGCTAGCAGCCACCGACAGGGAGTTGAAGCTTTCTTT
NA,TRBV7-6,NA,TRBJ2-7,CASSPGPNYEQYF,TGTGCCAGCAGCCCCGGCCCAAATTACGAGCAGTACTTC
NA,TRBV3-1/TRBV3-2,NA,TRBJ1-6,CASSGGHHNSPLHF,TGTGCCAGCAGCGGCGGTCATCATAATTCACCCCTCCACTTT
few,TRBV5-1,NA,TRBJ2-2,CASSLQGVELFF,TGCGCCAGCAGCTTACAGGGTGTGGAGCTGTTTTTT
NA,TRBV6-6,NA,TRBJ2-7,CASSLNPRGNEQYF,TGTGCCAGCAGTCTCAACCCTAGGGGAAACGAGCAGTACTTC
NA,TRBV15,NA,TRBJ1-2,CATRSMPGYGYTF,TGTGCCACCAGGTCGATGCCCGGGTATGGCTACACCTTC
NA,TRBV5-1,NA,TRBJ1-2,CASSLAGTPSGYTF,TGCGCCAGCAGCTTGGCGGGCACCCCCAGTGGCTACACCTTC
once,TRBV18,NA,TRBJ1-1,CASSPTGWGDTEAFF,TGTGCCAGCTCACCTACAGGGTGGGGGGACACTGAAGCTTTCTTT
once,TRBV7-9,NA,TRBJ1-2,CASKRGDGLYGYTF,TGTGCCAGCAAGAGAGGAGACGGCCTCTATGGCTACACCTTC
NA,TRBV5-6,NA,TRBJ1-1,CASSFDLGGATEAFF,TGTGCCAGCAGCTTCGACCTAGGAGGGGCCACTGAAGCTTTCTTT
NA,TRBV19,NA,TRBJ1-1,CASTSGMRNTEAFF,TGTGCCAGTACCTCGGGAATGCGGAACACTGAAGCTTTCTTT
NA,TRBV29-1,TRBD1,TRBJ2-6,CSVTGQEPRTGANVLTF,TGCAGCGTTACCGGACAGGAACCTCGGACTGGGGCTAACGTCCTGACTTTC
NA,TRBV3-1/TRBV3-2,NA,TRBJ1-1,CASSQDEGDTEVFF,TGTGCCAGCAGCCAAGACGAGGGGGACACTGAAGTTTTCTTT
few,TRBV4-3,TRBD2,TRBJ2-7,CASSPSGTRTYEQYF,TGCGCCAGCAGCCCGAGTGGGACTAGGACCTACGAGCAGTACTTC
NA,TRBV5-4,NA,TRBJ1-6,CASSTGTSSSYNSPLHF,TGTGCCAGCAGCACCGGGACGTCGAGCTCCTATAATTCACCCCTCCACTTT
NA,TRBV19,TRBD1,TRBJ1-2,CASSMSGTDYGYTF,TGTGCCAGTAGTATGAGTGGGACAGATTATGGCTACACCTTC
NA,TRBV19,NA,TRBJ2-1,CASSWRGDEQFF,TGTGCCAGCAGTTGGCGAGGGGATGAGCAGTTCTTC
NA,TRBV6-6,TRBD1,TRBJ2-7,CASSGTADSYEQYF,TGTGCCAGCAGTGGGACAGCCGACTCCTACGAGCAGTACTTC
NA,TRBV7-2,TRBD1,TRBJ1-5,CASSLGQGAASNQPQHF,TGTGCCAGCAGCTTGGGACAGGGGGCGGCCTCCAATCAGCCCCAGCATTTT
NA,TRBV6-5,NA,TRBJ1-5,CASSRDTSNQPQHF,TGTGCCAGCAGTCGGGACACGAGCAATCAGCCCCAGCATTTT
NA,TRBV12-3/TRBV12-4,NA,TRBJ1-3,CASMRGLGNTIYF,TGTGCCAGCATGAGGGGATTAGGAAACACCATATATTTT
NA,TRBV28,NA,TRBJ1-3,CASSLLAPGGNTIYF,TGTGCCAGCAGTTTACTGGCCCCCGGGGGAAACACCATATATTTT
NA,TRBV7-2,NA,TRBJ2-7,CASTLGGTGYEQYF,TGTGCCAGCACCCTCGGTGGGACCGGCTACGAGCAGTACTTC
NA,TRBV6-6,NA,TRBJ1-5,CASSHTQTGYSNQPQHF,TGTGCCAGCAGTCACACCCAGACAGGCTATAGCAATCAGCCCCAGCATTTT
NA,TRBV18,NA,TRBJ2-7,CASSPALRDTSYEQYF,TGTGCCAGCTCACCTGCGCTCCGGGACACCTCCTACGAGCAGTACTTC
NA,TRBV6-5,NA,TRBJ2-7,CASARAIAYEQYF,TGTGCCAGTGCAAGGGCCATAGCCTACGAGCAGTACTTC
NA,TRBV30,NA,TRBJ1-3,CAWSVRILSGNTIYF,TGTGCCTGGAGTGTACGGATACTCTCTGGAAACACCATATATTTT
NA,TRBV7-8,NA,TRBJ1-6,CASSSDGGMSPLHF,TGTGCCAGCAGCTCAGACGGGGGGATGTCACCCCTCCACTTT
NA,TRBV6-5,NA,TRBJ2-7,CASRGETTASYEQYF,TGTGCCAGCAGGGGGGAAACCACCGCATCCTACGAGCAGTACTTC
NA,TRBV6-5,NA,TRBJ2-3,CASSSLTLVTDTQYF,TGTGCCAGCAGTTCATTGACATTGGTGACAGATACGCAGTATTTT
NA,TRBV7-9,NA,TRBJ2-1,CASSPPAKFRSSYNEQFF,TGTGCCAGCAGCCCGCCAGCTAAGTTCCGGAGCTCCTACAATGAGCAGTTCTTC
once,TRBV7-9,TRBD1,TRBJ2-7,CASSLDRGLVYEQYF,TGTGCCAGCAGTCTAGACAGGGGGTTAGTCTACGAGCAGTACTTC
NA,TRBV3-1/TRBV3-2,NA,TRBJ1-4,CASSLQEHNEKLFF,TGTGCCAGCAGCTTACAGGAGCATAATGAAAAACTGTTTTTT